This entry lists 15 T cell receptor beta chains sequenced from one sample in a study of T-cell memory formation after mild COVID-19. TCRdb used MiXCR to reprocess the 5' RACE reads, holding one entry per CDR3 protein. The sample consists of some 450,000 distinct CDR3 sequences, around 20% of them appearing once. Sequencing input: PBMCs or a T cell subset sorted from them (not recorded which). These receptors were taken from an adult woman who had mild COVID-19 (a few samples of this study predate the infection). Cell type and time point are not known.

This clonotype was seen a single time. The chain couples TRBV25-1 to TRBJ2-2; 7 bases map to TRBD2. Germline assignment: CDR1 MGHDK and CDR2 SYGVNS. The CDR3 spans 12 residues. The ends lost 10 bases at V and 8 bases at J; junction bases unmatched: 7. The DNA of the CDR3 is TGTGCCACCACGGGAGCGGGGGGGGAGCTGTTTTTT. This sequence encodes CATTGAGGELFF.

V is TRBV4-1 and J is TRBJ2-3; D may be TRBD2 (6 bases). V was pared by 1 base and J by 0 bases, with 17 bases between. Germline values: CDR1 MGHRA, CDR2 YSYEKL. The length of the CDR3 is 18 residues. The CDR3 sequence: CASSQVSAGYSSTDTQYF. The CDR3 coding sequence is TGCGCCAGCAGCCAAGTCAGTGCGGGATACAGTAGCACAGATACGCAGTATTTT.

The rearrangement joins TRBV27 to TRBJ2-5, with D perhaps TRBD1 (6 bases). Looked up from germline, CDR1 is MNHEY and CDR2 is SMNVEV (reference sequence). The CDR3 spans 16 residues. V lost 5 bases and J lost 4, with 20 bases in between. The DNA for the CDR3 is TGTGCCAGCAGTCCAGTCCCTACAGGGTACGGAGAGACCCAGTACTTC. The encoded protein is CASSPVPTGYGETQYF.

The sample holds a few counts of this clonotype. This rearrangement joins TRBV5-1 to TRBJ2-5; 9 nucleotides line up with TRBD2. With 4 bases clipped from V and 3 bases from J, the junction kept 10 bases outside the gene matches. Germline V lookup: CDR1 SGHRS, CDR2 YFSETQ. The CDR3 has 16 residues. This chain's CDR3 is CASSPRGGLAKETQYF. The CDR3 DNA reads TGCGCCAGCAGCCCCCGCGGTGGACTAGCGAAAGAGACCCAGTACTTC.

This clonotype was detected only a few times. The chain joins TRBV12-3 or TRBV12-4 to TRBJ2-5, with no clear D. Trimming took 1 base from V and 7 from J, leaving 10 bases between them. CDR3 length: 13 amino acids. CDR3 region: CASSLDRKGTQYF. The CDR3 DNA sequence: TGTGCCAGCAGTTTAGACAGAAAGGGGACCCAGTACTTC.

This clonotype was counted between two and nine times. The CDR3 DNA sequence: TGTGCCAGCAGTACACCGGGACGAGCGAACACTGAAGCTTTCTTT. Its translation is CASSTPGRANTEAFF. V usage is TRBV6-6 and J usage is TRBJ1-1; the D gene is possibly TRBD1 (5 bases). V was cut by 5 bases and J by 1 base, with 14 bases left in between. Germline CDR1 reads MNHNY; CDR2 reads SVGAGI (reference sequence). CDR3 length: 15 residues.

This clonotype showed up just a few times. The chain links TRBV7-9 to TRBJ2-7; D not certain. The CDR3 contains 12 residues. Germline loops: CDR1 SEHNR, CDR2 FQNEAQ (reference sequence). V lost 11 bases, J lost 0 bases, and 11 bases lay in between. The CDR3 DNA reads TGTGCCCTCGGACGAAGCTCCTACGAGCAGTACTTC. This sequence encodes CALGRSSYEQYF.

The CDR3 coding sequence is TGTGCCAGCAGTAACCGACTAGCGGGAGGTCTTGGCGGGGAGCTGTTTTTT. Its translation is CASSNRLAGGLGGELFF. The chain carries TRBV6-2 or TRBV6-3 and TRBJ2-2, with 13 bases lining up with TRBD2. Germline lookup yields CDR1 MNHEY and CDR2 SVGEGT. This CDR3 is built from 17 residues. The V segment lost 5 bases and the J segment 7 bases; nucleotides outside the gene matches: 10.

In this sample, this clonotype turned up a few times. V and J are TRBV6-2 or TRBV6-3 and TRBJ2-7, with D perhaps TRBD2 (5 bases). V was trimmed by 2 bases and J by 3 bases, leaving 11 bases between them. The CDR3 has 14 amino acids. Germline V gene sequence: CDR1 MNHEY, CDR2 SVGEGT. CDR3 in DNA: TGTGCCAGCAGTTACACCGGGATTTTCTACGAGCAGTACTTC. This sequence encodes CASSYTGIFYEQYF.

This clonotype has ten or more counts. This sequence joins TRBV27 and TRBJ2-1; either TRBD1 or TRBD2 may fit D (5 bases each). V lost 2 bases, J lost 1 base, and 15 bases lay in between. The CDR3 runs to 17 residues. CDR1 and CDR2 from the germline V gene are MNHEY and SMNVEV (reference sequence). In nucleotides, the CDR3 is TGTGCCAGCAGTTTAGGATCAGGGACGGGGTCCTACAATGAGCAGTTCTTC. Translating gives CASSLGSGTGSYNEQFF.

This rearrangement joins TRBV5-4 to TRBJ2-2; 11 bases are shared with TRBD2. The germline CDR1 and CDR2 sequences are SGHNT and YYREEE (reference sequence). J lost 0 bases, V lost 1 base, and 2 bases had no gene match. CDR3 length: 17 residues. CDR3 DNA sequence: TGTGCCAGCAGCTTGTCTAGCGGGGGGACGAACACCGGGGAGCTGTTTTTT. Protein sequence: CASSLSSGGTNTGELFF. The variable domain in full, with the rest retrieved from reference TRBV5-4 and TRBJ2-2, is ETGVTQSPTHLIKTRGQQVTLRCSSQSGHNTVSWYQQALGQGPQFIFQYYREEENGRGNFPPRFSGLQFPNYSSELNVNALELDDSALYLCASSLSSGGTNTGELFFGEGSRLTVL.

This chain uses TRBV5-6 with TRBJ1-5; D gene ambiguous. V lost 4 bases and J 2 bases, leaving 10 bases between the germline ends. The CDR3 extends over 14 amino acids. From germline, CDR1 is SGHDT and CDR2 YYEEEE. The CDR3 nucleotides are TGTGCCAGCAGCCCCGCGTATGGCAATCAGCCCCAGCATTTT. It yields the protein CASSPAYGNQPQHF.

This clonotype occurred a few times. The V and J genes are TRBV4-3 and TRBJ1-1; D possibly corresponds to TRBD1 (6 bases). The length of the CDR3 is 15 residues. Trimming removed 3 bases from V and 4 bases from J, with 15 bases in between. From germline, CDR1 is LGHNA and CDR2 YSLEER. The CDR3 reads CASSQGSGGSTEAFF. The CDR3 DNA reads TGCGCCAGCAGCCAGGGGTCGGGGGGCAGCACTGAAGCTTTCTTT.

This clonotype was seen just once. The rearrangement links TRBV5-1 to TRBJ1-1; 9 nucleotides agree with TRBD1. Germline lookup yields CDR1 SGHRS and CDR2 YFSETQ. V shed 4 bases, J shed 5 bases, and the junction held 9 bases outside the gene matches. CDR3 size: 15 residues. The CDR3 protein is CASSSTTGGKTEAFF. DNA for the CDR3: TGCGCCAGCAGCAGTACAACAGGGGGCAAGACTGAAGCTTTCTTT.

This clonotype appeared once. The chain couples TRBV14 to TRBJ2-1, with a tentative D call TRBD2 (6 bases). The CDR3 has 15 residues. Germline assignment: CDR1 SGHDN and CDR2 FVKESK. V lost 0 bases to trimming and J lost 4 bases, with 10 bases between them. The CDR3 here is CASSQDRGTYNEQFF. CDR3 coding DNA: TGTGCCAGCAGCCAAGATCGGGGGACTTACAATGAGCAGTTCTTC.